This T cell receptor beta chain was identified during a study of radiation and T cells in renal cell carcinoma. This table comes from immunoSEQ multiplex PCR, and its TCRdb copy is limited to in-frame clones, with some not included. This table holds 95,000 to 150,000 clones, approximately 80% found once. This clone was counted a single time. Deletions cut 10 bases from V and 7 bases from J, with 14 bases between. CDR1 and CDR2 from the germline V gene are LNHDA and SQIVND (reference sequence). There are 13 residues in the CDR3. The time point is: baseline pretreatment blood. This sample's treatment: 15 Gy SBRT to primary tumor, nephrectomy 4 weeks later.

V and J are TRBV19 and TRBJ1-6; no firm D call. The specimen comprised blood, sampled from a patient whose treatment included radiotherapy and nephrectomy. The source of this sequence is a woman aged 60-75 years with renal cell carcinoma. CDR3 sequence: CATGLGGNSPLHF. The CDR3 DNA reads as TGTGCCACCGGCTTGGGAGGGAATTCACCCCTCCACTTT.